One sample yielded the 2 T cell receptor beta chains listed below, sequenced in a study of control samples from healthy donors and cancer patients (dated by TCRdb to the early 2020s). The library was obtained by the immunoSEQ multiplex PCR assay. Here the immuneACCESS table is served through TCRdb, limited to in-frame sequences with V and J called. Missing clones are a known gap in these copies; in checked studies unresolved V genes cover under half, and the rest lacks a known reason. The sample yields about 120,000 clones; 85% to 90% were counted once. The ten largest clones take up 9.5% to 13% of the sample. Sequencing input: blood. The receptors shown here come from a man in his thirties or forties in good health.

V is TRBV13 and J is TRBJ1-3; D not certain. CDR1 PRHDT and CDR2 FYEKMQ come from the germline V gene (reference sequence). Trimming removed 1 base from V and 7 bases from J, with 11 bases in between. The CDR3 contains 14 residues. Here the CDR3 DNA reads TGTGCCAGCAGCTTAGAGGCCACAGCCAACACCATATATTTT. It encodes CASSLEATANTIYF.

This chain connects TRBV2 to TRBJ2-1; D perhaps matches TRBD1 (6 bases). CDR3 size: 15 residues. The V end was cut by 5 bases, the J end by 5 bases, with 16 bases between. Per the germline V gene, CDR1 is SNHLY and CDR2 is FYNNEI. DNA of the CDR3: TGTGCCAGCAGTCGGGACCACAGGGAACACAATGAGCAGTTCTTC. The encoded protein is CASSRDHREHNEQFF.